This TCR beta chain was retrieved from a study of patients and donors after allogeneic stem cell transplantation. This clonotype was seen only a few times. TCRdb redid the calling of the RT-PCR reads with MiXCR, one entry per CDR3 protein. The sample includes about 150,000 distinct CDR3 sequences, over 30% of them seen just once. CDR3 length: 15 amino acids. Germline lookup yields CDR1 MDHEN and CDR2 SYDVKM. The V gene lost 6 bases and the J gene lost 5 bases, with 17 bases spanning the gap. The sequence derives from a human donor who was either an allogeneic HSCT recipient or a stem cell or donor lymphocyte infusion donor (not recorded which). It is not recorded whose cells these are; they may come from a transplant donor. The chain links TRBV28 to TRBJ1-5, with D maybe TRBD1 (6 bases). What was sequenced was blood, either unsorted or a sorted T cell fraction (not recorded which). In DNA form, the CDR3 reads TGTGCCAGCAGAGCGACAGGCGCCACCCATCAGCCCCAGCATTTT. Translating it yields CASRATGATHQPQHF.